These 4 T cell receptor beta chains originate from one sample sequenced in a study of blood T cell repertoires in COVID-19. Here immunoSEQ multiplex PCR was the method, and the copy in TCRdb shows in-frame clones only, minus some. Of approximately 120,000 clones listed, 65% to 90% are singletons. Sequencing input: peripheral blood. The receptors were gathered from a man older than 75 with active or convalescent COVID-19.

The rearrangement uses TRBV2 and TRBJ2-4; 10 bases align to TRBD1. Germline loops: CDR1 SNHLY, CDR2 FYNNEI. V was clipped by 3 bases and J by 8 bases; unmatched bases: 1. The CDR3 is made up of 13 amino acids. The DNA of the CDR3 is TGTGCCAGCAGTGACGGACAGGGGGACATTCAGTACTTC. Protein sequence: CASSDGQGDIQYF.

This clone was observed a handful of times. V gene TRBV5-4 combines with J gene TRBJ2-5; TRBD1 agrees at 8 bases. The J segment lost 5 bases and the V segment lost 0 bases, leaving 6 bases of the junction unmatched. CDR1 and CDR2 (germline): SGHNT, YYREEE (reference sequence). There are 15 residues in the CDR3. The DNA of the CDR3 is TGTGCCAGCAGCTTGGACCAGGGGGCAATGGAGACCCAGTACTTC. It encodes CASSLDQGAMETQYF.

The CDR3 DNA sequence: TGTGCCAGCAGCCAGTGGGCGGGCAACACCGGGGAGCTGTTTTTT. Protein product: CASSQWAGNTGELFF. The genes are TRBV3-1 (or the pseudogene TRBV3-2) and TRBJ2-2, with D possibly being TRBD2 (5 bases). CDR1 and CDR2 from the germline V gene are LGHDT and YNNKEL (reference sequence). Deletions cut 3 bases from V and 2 bases from J, with 10 bases between. This CDR3 has 15 residues.

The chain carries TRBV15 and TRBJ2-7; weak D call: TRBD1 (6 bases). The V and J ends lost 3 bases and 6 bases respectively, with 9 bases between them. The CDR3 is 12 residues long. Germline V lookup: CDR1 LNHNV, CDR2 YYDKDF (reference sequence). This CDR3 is CATSSTGSEQYF. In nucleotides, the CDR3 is TGTGCCACCAGCAGTACAGGGTCCGAGCAGTACTTC. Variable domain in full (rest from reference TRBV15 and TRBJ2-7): DAMVIQNPRYQVTQFGKPVTLSCSQTLNHNVMYWYQQKSSQAPKLLFHYYDKDFNNEADTPDNFQSRRPNTSFCFLDIRSPGLGDTAMYLCATSSTGSEQYFGPGTRLTVT.